These 5 T cell receptor beta chains were sequenced from one sample in a study of PD-L1 blockade in urothelial cancer. Time point: pretreatment peripheral blood. Profiling relied on immunoSEQ multiplex PCR, and the TCRdb table lists in-frame clones only, not all of them. The sample shows some 74,000 clones, over 80% of them seen only once. The sample consisted of PBMCs, taken around atezolizumab (anti-PD-L1) treatment. The receptors shown here come from a man aged 35 to 55 with urothelial cancer.

This chain connects TRBV30 to TRBJ2-3, with no clear D. This CDR3 spans 14 amino acids. Germline CDR1 is GTSNPN and CDR2 is SVGIG (reference sequence). The V end lost 7 bases, the J end lost 0 bases, and 14 bases lay between the germline ends. The CDR3 loop is CALCEVPSTDTQYF. The CDR3 DNA reads TGTGCCTTATGCGAGGTCCCTAGCACAGATACGCAGTATTTT.

The chain uses TRBV27 and TRBJ2-2; 10 bases line up with TRBD2. The V and J ends lost 6 bases and 3 bases, in that order; junction bases with no gene match: 7. The germline gives CDR1 MNHEY, CDR2 SMNVEV (reference sequence). CDR3 length equals 16 residues. CDR3 protein: CASRVAGGPYTGELFF. Here the CDR3 DNA reads TGTGCCAGCAGAGTAGCGGGAGGCCCATACACCGGGGAGCTGTTTTTT.

The chain's CDR3 is CASSPPTLAGGETQYF. DNA for the CDR3: TGTGCCAGCTCACCACCGACACTAGCGGGAGGGGAGACCCAGTACTTC. J is TRBJ2-5 and V is TRBV18; 13 bases line up with TRBD2. Per germline, CDR1 KGHSH and CDR2 LQKENI. V shed 0 bases, J shed 5 bases, and the junction held 3 bases outside the gene matches. The CDR3 totals 16 residues.

V gene TRBV11-3 combines with J gene TRBJ2-7; 7 nucleotides agree with TRBD2. The CDR3 contains 17 residues. Germline trimming cut 0 bases from V and 0 bases from J; bases unmatched to any gene: 8. The germline CDR1 and CDR2 sequences are SGHNT and YENEEA. The CDR3 reads CASSLDPRGESSYEQYF. The DNA for the CDR3 is TGTGCCAGCAGCTTAGACCCCCGGGGGGAGAGCTCCTACGAGCAGTACTTC.

The V call is TRBV4-3, the J call TRBJ1-5; D remains unclear. Germline V gives CDR1 LGHNA, CDR2 YSLEER. V lost 0 bases and J 6 bases, leaving 9 bases between the germline ends. CDR3 length: 14 amino acids. CDR3: CASSQDTGGQPQHF. As DNA, the CDR3 is TGCGCCAGCAGCCAAGATACGGGAGGTCAGCCCCAGCATTTT.